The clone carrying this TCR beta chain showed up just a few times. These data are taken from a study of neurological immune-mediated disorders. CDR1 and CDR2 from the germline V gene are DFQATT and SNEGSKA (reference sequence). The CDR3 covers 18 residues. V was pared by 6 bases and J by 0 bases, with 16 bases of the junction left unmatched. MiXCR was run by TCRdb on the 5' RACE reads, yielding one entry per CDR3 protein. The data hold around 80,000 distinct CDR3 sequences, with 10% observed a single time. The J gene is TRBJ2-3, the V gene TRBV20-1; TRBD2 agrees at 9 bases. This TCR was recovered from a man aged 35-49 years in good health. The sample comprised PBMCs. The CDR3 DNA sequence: TGCAGTGCCCCACCCGCGGGAGGGTGGGGTTATAGCACAGATACGCAGTATTTT. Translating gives CSAPPAGGWGYSTDTQYF.